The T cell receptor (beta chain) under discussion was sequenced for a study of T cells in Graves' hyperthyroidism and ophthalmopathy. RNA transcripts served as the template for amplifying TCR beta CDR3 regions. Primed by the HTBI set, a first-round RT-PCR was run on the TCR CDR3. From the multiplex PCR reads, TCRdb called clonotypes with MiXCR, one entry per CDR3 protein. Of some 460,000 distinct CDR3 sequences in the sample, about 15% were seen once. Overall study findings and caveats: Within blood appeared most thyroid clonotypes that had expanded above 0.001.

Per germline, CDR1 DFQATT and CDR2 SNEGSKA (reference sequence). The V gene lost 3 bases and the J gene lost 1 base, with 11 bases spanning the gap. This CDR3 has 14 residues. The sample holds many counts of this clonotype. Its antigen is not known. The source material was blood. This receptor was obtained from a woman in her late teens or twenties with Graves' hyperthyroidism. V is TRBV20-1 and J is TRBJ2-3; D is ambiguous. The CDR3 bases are TGCAGTGCTAGGGACGTTATGGGCACAGATACGCAGTATTTT. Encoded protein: CSARDVMGTDTQYF.